Listed here are 13 T cell receptor beta chains from one sample, sequenced in a study of cytomegalovirus exposure and HLA in healthy donors. The data were produced by immunoSEQ multiplex PCR, yet TCRdb's version contains in-frame clones alone and is incomplete. The data contain 100,000 to 150,000 clones, less than 90% of them singletons. Sequencing was carried out using PBMCs. Receptors were obtained from a man aged 18 to 29 in good health and CMV-seropositive.

The genes are TRBV6-6 and TRBJ2-5; TRBD2 matches at 8 bases. Trimming cost V 9 bases and J 5 bases; bases outside gene matches: 8. Germline loops: CDR1 MNHNY, CDR2 SVGAGI (reference sequence). The CDR3 length is 13 residues. For the CDR3, the DNA is TGTGCCAGTACGGGACTAGGGGGGGAGACCCAGTACTTC. As protein: CASTGLGGETQYF.

The chain links TRBV6-5 to TRBJ2-7; 8 positions agree with TRBD1. Losses at the gene ends were 5 bases for V and 7 bases for J; bases not matched to a gene: 7. CDR1 is MNHEY and CDR2 is SVGAGI in the germline V gene. CDR3 size: 13 residues. The CDR3: CASSLTGVGEQYF. The DNA of the CDR3 is TGTGCCAGCAGTCTGACAGGGGTGGGGGAGCAGTACTTC.

In DNA, the CDR3 is TGTGCCACCGCACTCACAGATACGCAGTATTTT. Translation gives CATALTDTQYF. The gene calls are TRBV6-1 and TRBJ2-3, with D hard to call. CDR1 is MNHNS and CDR2 is SASEGT in the germline V gene. The CDR3 has 11 residues. V was pared by 10 bases and J by 2 bases, with 7 bases between.

This chain uses TRBV11-2 with TRBJ2-7; 9 bases are a match to TRBD1. From germline, CDR1 is SGHAT and CDR2 FQNNGV. This CDR3 comprises 15 residues. After removal of 4 bases from V and 5 bases from J, the junction contained 9 bases not matched to a gene. The CDR3 DNA follows: TGTGCCAGCAGCTCCACCGGGACAGGGATTAACGAGCAGTACTTC. As protein: CASSSTGTGINEQYF.

The V and J genes are TRBV11-2 and TRBJ2-1; TRBD2 might be the D (7 bases). Trimming left V 3 bases short and J 4 bases short, with 13 bases between. From germline, CDR1 is SGHAT and CDR2 FQNNGV. CDR3 length: 15 residues. The CDR3, as DNA: TGTGCCAGCAGCTTGGGAGGGGGGGTTTACAATGAGCAGTTCTTC. This sequence encodes CASSLGGGVYNEQFF.

This clone has a single count. The chain links TRBV7-9 to TRBJ1-1; D unresolved. CDR3 length equals 14 residues. With 1 base removed from V and 1 base from J, the gap between germline ends came to 7 bases. Germline CDR1 is SEHNR and CDR2 is FQNEAQ (reference sequence). The CDR3 protein is CASSLGSQNTEAFF. The CDR3 DNA reads as TGTGCCAGCAGCTTAGGTTCCCAGAACACTGAAGCTTTCTTT.

The genes are TRBV6-5 and TRBJ2-3; 10 bases agree with TRBD2. The CDR3 is 15 amino acids. Losses at the gene ends were 5 bases for V and 4 bases for J; bases not matched to a gene: 6. Germline assignment: CDR1 MNHEY and CDR2 SVGAGI. The CDR3 DNA reads as TGTGCCAGCAGTCCAAGCGGGGGGGCCTCAGATACGCAGTATTTT. This gives the protein CASSPSGGASDTQYF.

The CDR3: CASSRRVQETQYF. The CDR3 coding sequence is TGTGCCAGCAGCCGACGGGTCCAAGAGACCCAGTACTTC. V gene TRBV9 combines with J gene TRBJ2-5; unclear D gene. V dropped 4 bases and J dropped 1 base, with 8 bases sitting between them. This CDR3 spans 13 amino acids. Looked up from germline, CDR1 is SGDLS and CDR2 is YYNGEE. The entire variable domain, with the rest obtained from reference TRBV9 and TRBJ2-5, is as follows: DSGVTQTPKHLITATGQRVTLRCSPRSGDLSVYWYQQSLDQGLQFLIQYYNGEERAKGNILERFSAQQFPDLHSELNLSSLELGDSALYFCASSRRVQETQYFGPGTRLLVL.

A few counts support this clone. DNA of the CDR3: TGTGCCAGCTCACCACCGTGGGACAGGGGGAACACTGAAGCTTTCTTT. Its protein product is CASSPPWDRGNTEAFF. This rearrangement joins TRBV18 to TRBJ1-1; TRBD1 agrees at 10 bases. The length of the CDR3 is 16 residues. From germline, CDR1 is KGHSH and CDR2 LQKENI. V lost 0 bases to trimming and J lost 1 base; unmatched junction nucleotides: 2.

A word on this clone: An end of the junction differs from the germline gene, which may be a read error. This chain joins TRBV29-1 and TRBJ2-1; 9 bases line up with TRBD1. The CDR3 sequence is 13 residues long. CDR1 is SQVTM, CDR2 ANQGSEA, per germline. In DNA form, the CDR3 reads TGCAACGTTGGACAGGGGCTGTACGGTGAGCAGTTCTTC. Translated, it gives CNVGQGLYGEQFF.

The chain carries TRBV19 and TRBJ2-7; the D gene is possibly TRBD2 (7 bases). The V end was cut by 5 bases, the J end by 2 bases, with 16 bases between. The CDR3 totals 15 residues. Germline V gene sequence: CDR1 LNHDA, CDR2 SQIVND (reference sequence). The CDR3, as DNA: TGTGCCAGTAGTGGGGGAGGGACATCAGCCTACGAGCAGTACTTC. It codes for CASSGGGTSAYEQYF.

This clone was recorded only once. V gene TRBV7-9 combines with J gene TRBJ1-4, with 7 bases identical to TRBD1. The trim removed 5 bases at V and 8 bases at J, leaving 11 bases unmatched. Germline CDR1 SEHNR, CDR2 FQNEAQ (reference sequence). The CDR3 has 15 amino acids. The CDR3 DNA follows: TGTGCCAGCAGCCAGAATCGCGGACAGGTAGAAAAACTGTTTTTT. The encoded protein is CASSQNRGQVEKLFF.

V is TRBV10-2 and J is TRBJ1-5; D is ambiguous. CDR3 length: 13 residues. Germline CDR1 reads WSHSY; CDR2 reads SAAADI. Trimming removed 3 bases from V and 10 bases from J, with 13 bases in between. CDR3 nucleotide sequence: TGCGCCAGCAGTGATAGGGCGGGGAAACCCCAGCATTTT. This encodes CASSDRAGKPQHF.